A selection of T cell receptor beta chains follows, all from one sample in a study of response to subunit inactivated influenza vaccine. TCRdb processed the RT-PCR reads anew with MiXCR; each CDR3 protein has one entry. The table records around 480,000 distinct CDR3 sequences, approximately 15% of them present only once. The specimen was CD4+ T cells sorted from PBMCs, collected approximately 25 months after vaccination. The source is a man in his fifties or sixties who received an inactivated influenza vaccine. The CDR3 runs from the conserved cysteine through the conserved F or W. Each record gives: J gene, CDR3 length, V gene, clone size, CDR3 protein. Expanded clones are given a class, and other clones once, few, many or no size at all.

j_gene: TRBJ1-5; len: 14; v_gene: TRBV2; abundance: few; CDR3aa: CASSPQGQKAAQHF
j_gene: TRBJ1-2; len: 14; v_gene: TRBV5-1; abundance: few; CDR3aa: CASSDGQSPYGYTF
j_gene: TRBJ2-3; len: 14; v_gene: TRBV6-5; abundance: -; CDR3aa: CASSYGLNTDTQYF
j_gene: TRBJ2-1; len: 14; v_gene: TRBV28; abundance: few; CDR3aa: CASSPLFVINEQFF
j_gene: TRBJ2-1; len: 13; v_gene: TRBV7-9; abundance: few; CDR3aa: CATGTYSYNEQFF
j_gene: TRBJ2-7; len: 13; v_gene: TRBV5-1; abundance: many; CDR3aa: CASSLEGYYEQYF
j_gene: TRBJ2-1; len: 14; v_gene: TRBV5-1; abundance: few; CDR3aa: CASSLSGGIHEQFF
j_gene: TRBJ2-7; len: 16; v_gene: TRBV20-1; abundance: -; CDR3aa: CSARDRGRALDYEQYF
j_gene: TRBJ2-7; len: 17; v_gene: TRBV7-8; abundance: -; CDR3aa: CASSLLDGAPITYEQYF
j_gene: TRBJ1-5; len: 14; v_gene: TRBV3-1; abundance: few; CDR3aa: CASSQDSGNQPQHF
j_gene: TRBJ2-5; len: 13; v_gene: TRBV25-1; abundance: -; CDR3aa: CASSDTGPETQYF
j_gene: TRBJ1-3; len: 14; v_gene: TRBV5-1; abundance: many; CDR3aa: CASSSGQGGNTIYF
j_gene: TRBJ2-5; len: 14; v_gene: TRBV7-2; abundance: few; CDR3aa: CASSHGDRRETQYF
j_gene: TRBJ2-2; len: 14; v_gene: TRBV29-1; abundance: -; CDR3aa: CSANGLAGAGELFF
j_gene: TRBJ1-2; len: 13; v_gene: TRBV12-3/TRBV12-4; abundance: once; CDR3aa: CDSSKQGGYGYTF
j_gene: TRBJ1-4; len: 15; v_gene: TRBV6-1; abundance: -; CDR3aa: CASSEGAAENEKLFF
j_gene: TRBJ2-3; len: 15; v_gene: TRBV20-1; abundance: -; CDR3aa: CSARDLRGLTDTQYF
j_gene: TRBJ2-1; len: 15; v_gene: TRBV5-1; abundance: many; CDR3aa: CASSPAENRGNEQFF
j_gene: TRBJ1-5; len: 13; v_gene: TRBV7-2; abundance: -; CDR3aa: CASKLRANQPQHF
j_gene: TRBJ1-2; len: 16; v_gene: TRBV3-1; abundance: -; CDR3aa: CASSSPDRGLYYGYTF
j_gene: TRBJ2-7; len: 16; v_gene: TRBV4-1; abundance: many; CDR3aa: CASSQKTSGGIYEQYF
j_gene: TRBJ2-7; len: 12; v_gene: TRBV20-1; abundance: few; CDR3aa: CSASLRNYEQYF
j_gene: TRBJ2-1; len: 15; v_gene: TRBV7-2; abundance: few; CDR3aa: CASSLDGQGNNEQFF
j_gene: TRBJ1-1; len: 14; v_gene: TRBV2; abundance: -; CDR3aa: CASSVHQGNTEAFF
j_gene: TRBJ2-7; len: 14; v_gene: TRBV20-1; abundance: few; CDR3aa: CSARVGPAQGERYF
j_gene: TRBJ1-2; len: 11; v_gene: TRBV20-1; abundance: few; CDR3aa: CSSHNAYGYTF
j_gene: TRBJ2-5; len: 16; v_gene: TRBV6-5; abundance: few; CDR3aa: CASSYSSWGGRETQYF
j_gene: TRBJ2-3; len: 15; v_gene: TRBV20-1; abundance: many; CDR3aa: CSARAVAGAPDTQYF
j_gene: TRBJ2-3; len: 13; v_gene: TRBV28; abundance: -; CDR3aa: CASRLGGADTQYF
j_gene: TRBJ2-5; len: 14; v_gene: TRBV20-1; abundance: -; CDR3aa: CSARDIGFLETQYF
j_gene: TRBJ2-7; len: 14; v_gene: TRBV5-1; abundance: many; CDR3aa: CASSQDGPPYEQYF
j_gene: TRBJ2-5; len: 13; v_gene: TRBV29-1; abundance: -; CDR3aa: CSVAAGNQETQYF
j_gene: TRBJ2-7; len: 15; v_gene: TRBV11-2; abundance: -; CDR3aa: CASSSKTGLTYEQYF
j_gene: TRBJ1-2; len: 15; v_gene: TRBV5-6; abundance: few; CDR3aa: CASSLRAAANYGYTF
j_gene: TRBJ2-7; len: 13; v_gene: TRBV3-1; abundance: many; CDR3aa: CASSRLASYEQYF
j_gene: TRBJ2-5; len: 16; v_gene: TRBV7-2; abundance: -; CDR3aa: CASSRPTGLNQETQYF
j_gene: TRBJ2-7; len: 15; v_gene: TRBV2; abundance: few; CDR3aa: CASGSGTSGSVEQYF
j_gene: TRBJ2-1; len: 14; v_gene: TRBV7-2; abundance: -; CDR3aa: CATSSRVYRNEQFF
j_gene: TRBJ2-1; len: 15; v_gene: TRBV25-1; abundance: -; CDR3aa: CASIQPGERYNEQFF
j_gene: TRBJ2-1; len: 16; v_gene: TRBV27; abundance: -; CDR3aa: CASSLSGRDAYNEQFF
j_gene: TRBJ2-3; len: 15; v_gene: TRBV5-1; abundance: few; CDR3aa: CASSLGGGKGNTQYF
j_gene: TRBJ2-3; len: 15; v_gene: TRBV20-1; abundance: -; CDR3aa: CSASGAAISTDTQYF
j_gene: TRBJ1-1; len: 12; v_gene: TRBV18; abundance: few; CDR3aa: CASSQGQGEAFF
j_gene: TRBJ2-7; len: 15; v_gene: TRBV5-5; abundance: -; CDR3aa: CASSLVAGALSEQYF
j_gene: TRBJ2-3; len: 12; v_gene: TRBV20-1; abundance: -; CDR3aa: CSAPPGGVTQYF
j_gene: TRBJ1-6; len: 15; v_gene: TRBV12-3/TRBV12-4; abundance: few; CDR3aa: CASTQIQGRGSPLHF
j_gene: TRBJ2-3; len: 15; v_gene: TRBV10-3; abundance: many; CDR3aa: CAISEVGVVADTQYF
j_gene: TRBJ2-7; len: 13; v_gene: TRBV24-1; abundance: -; CDR3aa: CATSTGGHNEQYF
j_gene: TRBJ2-2; len: 14; v_gene: TRBV12-3/TRBV12-4; abundance: many; CDR3aa: CASSLQGNTGELFF
j_gene: TRBJ2-5; len: 13; v_gene: TRBV20-1; abundance: few; CDR3aa: CSARDPLLKTQYF
j_gene: TRBJ2-7; len: 14; v_gene: TRBV12-3/TRBV12-4; abundance: many; CDR3aa: CASSFGGTGYEQYF
j_gene: TRBJ1-5; len: 15; v_gene: TRBV6-1; abundance: -; CDR3aa: CASRGQGANNQPQHF
j_gene: TRBJ2-3; len: 13; v_gene: TRBV29-1; abundance: few; CDR3aa: CSVVSGGRDTQYF
j_gene: TRBJ2-5; len: 15; v_gene: TRBV7-2; abundance: few; CDR3aa: CASSLVGGSLETQYF
j_gene: TRBJ1-2; len: 14; v_gene: TRBV14; abundance: few; CDR3aa: CASSQVGAHYGYTF
j_gene: TRBJ2-3; len: 14; v_gene: TRBV10-3; abundance: many; CDR3aa: CATKGGTNTDTQYF
j_gene: TRBJ1-1; len: 16; v_gene: TRBV24-1; abundance: -; CDR3aa: CATSQAPGTGNTEAFF
j_gene: TRBJ2-3; len: 16; v_gene: TRBV24-1; abundance: -; CDR3aa: CATSEYKGGGTDTQYF
j_gene: TRBJ2-1; len: 17; v_gene: TRBV7-9; abundance: -; CDR3aa: CASSLSLSAWTYNEQFF